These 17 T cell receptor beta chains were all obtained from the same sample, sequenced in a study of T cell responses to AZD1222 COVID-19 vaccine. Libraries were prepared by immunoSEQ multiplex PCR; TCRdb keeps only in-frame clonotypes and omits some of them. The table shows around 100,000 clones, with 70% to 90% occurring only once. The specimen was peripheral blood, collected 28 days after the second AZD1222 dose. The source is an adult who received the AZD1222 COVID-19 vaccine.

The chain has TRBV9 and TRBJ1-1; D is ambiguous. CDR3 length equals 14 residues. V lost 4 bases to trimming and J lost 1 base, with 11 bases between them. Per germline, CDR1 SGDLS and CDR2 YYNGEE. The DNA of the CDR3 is TGTGCCAGCAGCCCTGAAACAGCGAACACTGAAGCTTTCTTT. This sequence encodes CASSPETANTEAFF.

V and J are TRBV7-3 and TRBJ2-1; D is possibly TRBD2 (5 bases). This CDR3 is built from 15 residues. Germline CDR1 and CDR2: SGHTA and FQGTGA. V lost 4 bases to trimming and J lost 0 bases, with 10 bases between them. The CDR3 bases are TGTGCCAGCAGCTCGGGATCAGGCTCCTACAATGAGCAGTTCTTC. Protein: CASSSGSGSYNEQFF.

The CDR3 protein is CASSPTQGVNTEAFF. CDR3 DNA: TGCGCCAGCAGCCCAACACAGGGCGTGAACACTGAAGCTTTCTTT. The chain has TRBV5-1 and TRBJ1-1, with D tentatively TRBD1 (6 bases). The V and J ends lost 4 bases and 0 bases respectively, with 13 bases between them. This CDR3 comprises 15 residues. Germline lookup yields CDR1 SGHRS and CDR2 YFSETQ.

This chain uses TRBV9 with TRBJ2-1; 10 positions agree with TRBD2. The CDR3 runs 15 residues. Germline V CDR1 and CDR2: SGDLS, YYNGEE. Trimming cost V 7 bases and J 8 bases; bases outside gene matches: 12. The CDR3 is CASGRAGGPTHEQFF. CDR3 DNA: TGTGCCAGCGGACGAGCGGGAGGGCCGACGCATGAGCAGTTCTTC.

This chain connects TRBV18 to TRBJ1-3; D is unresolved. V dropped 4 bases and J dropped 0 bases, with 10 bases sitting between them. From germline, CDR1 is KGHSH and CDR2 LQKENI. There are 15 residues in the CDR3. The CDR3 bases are TGTGCCAGCTCACTTCTCAGCAACTCTGGAAACACCATATATTTT. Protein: CASSLLSNSGNTIYF.

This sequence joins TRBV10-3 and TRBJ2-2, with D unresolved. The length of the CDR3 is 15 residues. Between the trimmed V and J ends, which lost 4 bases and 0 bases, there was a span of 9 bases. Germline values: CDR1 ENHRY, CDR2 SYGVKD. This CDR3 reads CAISVGRANTGELFF. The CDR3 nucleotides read TGTGCCATCAGTGTTGGCAGAGCGAACACCGGGGAGCTGTTTTTT.

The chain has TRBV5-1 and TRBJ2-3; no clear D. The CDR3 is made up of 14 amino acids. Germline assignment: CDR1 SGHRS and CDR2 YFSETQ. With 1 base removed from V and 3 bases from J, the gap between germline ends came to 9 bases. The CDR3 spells CASSLSVGTDTQYF. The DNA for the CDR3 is TGCGCCAGCAGCTTGAGCGTGGGGACAGATACGCAGTATTTT.

The CDR3 region is CAISEPGQSSGANVLTF. The CDR3 DNA reads as TGTGCCATCAGTGAACCGGGACAAAGCTCTGGGGCCAACGTCCTGACTTTC. The chain is built from TRBV10-3 and TRBJ2-6; D may be TRBD1 (6 bases). Trimming removed 3 bases at V and 0 bases at J, with 12 bases between. This CDR3 contains 17 residues. The germline V gene encodes CDR1 ENHRY and CDR2 SYGVKD.

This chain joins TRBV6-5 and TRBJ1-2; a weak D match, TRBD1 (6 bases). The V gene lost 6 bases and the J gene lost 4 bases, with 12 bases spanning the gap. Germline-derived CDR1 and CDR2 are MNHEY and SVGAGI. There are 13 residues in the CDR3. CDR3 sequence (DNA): TGTGCCAGCAGCGTAGGGGGGTTCTATGGCTACACCTTC. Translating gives CASSVGGFYGYTF.

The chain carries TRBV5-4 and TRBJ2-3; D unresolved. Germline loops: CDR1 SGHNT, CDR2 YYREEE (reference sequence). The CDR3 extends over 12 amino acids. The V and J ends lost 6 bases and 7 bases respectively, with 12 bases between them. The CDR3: CASTNRGNTQYF. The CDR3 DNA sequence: TGTGCCAGCACCAACAGAGGCAATACGCAGTATTTT.

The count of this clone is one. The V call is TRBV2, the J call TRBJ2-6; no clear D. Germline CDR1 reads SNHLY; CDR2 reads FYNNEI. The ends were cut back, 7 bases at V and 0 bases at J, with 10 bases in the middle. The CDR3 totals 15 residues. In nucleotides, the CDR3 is TGTGCCAGCACTTCAGGCAACTCTGGGGCCAACGTCCTGACTTTC. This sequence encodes CASTSGNSGANVLTF.

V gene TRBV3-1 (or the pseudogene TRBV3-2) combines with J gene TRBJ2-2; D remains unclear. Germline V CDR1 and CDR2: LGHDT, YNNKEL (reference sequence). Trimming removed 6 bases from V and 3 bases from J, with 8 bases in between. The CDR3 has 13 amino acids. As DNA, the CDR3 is TGTGCCAGCAGTCGACTGCACACCGGGGAGCTGTTTTTT. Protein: CASSRLHTGELFF.

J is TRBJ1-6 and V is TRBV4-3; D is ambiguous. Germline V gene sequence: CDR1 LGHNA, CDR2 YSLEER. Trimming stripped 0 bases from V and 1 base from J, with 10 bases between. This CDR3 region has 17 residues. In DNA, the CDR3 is TGCGCCAGCAGCCAAGAGATCCGGCCGTCCTATAATTCACCCCTCCACTTT. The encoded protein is CASSQEIRPSYNSPLHF.

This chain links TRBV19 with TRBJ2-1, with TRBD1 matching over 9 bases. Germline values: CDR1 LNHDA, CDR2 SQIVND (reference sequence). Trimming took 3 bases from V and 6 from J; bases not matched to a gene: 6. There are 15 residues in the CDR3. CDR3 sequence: CASSIMATGGNEQFF. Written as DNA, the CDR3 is TGTGCCAGTAGTATTATGGCGACAGGGGGCAATGAGCAGTTCTTC.

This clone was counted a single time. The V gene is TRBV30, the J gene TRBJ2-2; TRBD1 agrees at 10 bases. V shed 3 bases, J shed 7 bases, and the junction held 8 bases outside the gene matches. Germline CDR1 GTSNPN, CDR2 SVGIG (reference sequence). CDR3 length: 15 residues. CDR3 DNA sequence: TGTGCCTGGAGCCTCGGGACAGGGGTGAACGGGGAGCTGTTTTTT. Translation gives CAWSLGTGVNGELFF.

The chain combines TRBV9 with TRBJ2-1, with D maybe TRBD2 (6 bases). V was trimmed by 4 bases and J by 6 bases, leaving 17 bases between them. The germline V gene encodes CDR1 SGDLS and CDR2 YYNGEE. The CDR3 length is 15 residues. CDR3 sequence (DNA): TGTGCCAGCAGCTTCGGGACTCCGCTCTTCAATGAGCAGTTCTTC. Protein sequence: CASSFGTPLFNEQFF.

The CDR3: CASNGGGSYEQYF. The DNA of the CDR3 is TGTGCCTCAAACGGCGGGGGCAGTTACGAGCAGTACTTC. The gene calls are TRBV30 and TRBJ2-7; D is perhaps TRBD2 (7 bases). Germline loops: CDR1 GTSNPN, CDR2 SVGIG (reference sequence). The germline V and J ends were trimmed by 7 bases and 4 bases, with 17 bases remaining between them. The CDR3 spans 13 residues.